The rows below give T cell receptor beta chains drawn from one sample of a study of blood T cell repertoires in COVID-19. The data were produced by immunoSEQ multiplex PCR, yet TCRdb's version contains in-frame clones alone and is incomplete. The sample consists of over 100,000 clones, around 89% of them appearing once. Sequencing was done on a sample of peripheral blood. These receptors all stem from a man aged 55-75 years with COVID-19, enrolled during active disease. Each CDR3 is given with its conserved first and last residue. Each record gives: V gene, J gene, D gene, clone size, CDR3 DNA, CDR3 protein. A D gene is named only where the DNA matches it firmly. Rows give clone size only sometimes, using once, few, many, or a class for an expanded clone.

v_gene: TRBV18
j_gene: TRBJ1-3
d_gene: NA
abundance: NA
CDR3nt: TGTGCCAGCTCTTCTCAGGCGGGGATTGGAAACACCATATATTTT
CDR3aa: CASSSQAGIGNTIYF

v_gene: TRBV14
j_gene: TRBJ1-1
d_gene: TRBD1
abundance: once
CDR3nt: TGTGCCAGCAGCCGGGGACAGTACACTGAAGCTTTCTTT
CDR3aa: CASSRGQYTEAFF

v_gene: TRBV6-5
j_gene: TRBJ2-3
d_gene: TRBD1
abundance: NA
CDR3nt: TGTGCCAGCAGACCCGGGACAGGCACAGATACGCAGTATTTT
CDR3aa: CASRPGTGTDTQYF

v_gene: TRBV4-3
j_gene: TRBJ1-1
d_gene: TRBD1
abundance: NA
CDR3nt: TGCGCCAGCAGCCAATCGTCTAGAGGGGGCGCAATGAACACTGAAGCTTTCTTT
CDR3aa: CASSQSSRGGAMNTEAFF

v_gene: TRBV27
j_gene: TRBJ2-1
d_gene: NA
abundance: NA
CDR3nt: TGTGCCAGCAGTTACACGGGTGGGAGCCAGCATATCCTGCCTTACAATGAGCAGTTCTTC
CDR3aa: CASSYTGGSQHILPYNEQFF

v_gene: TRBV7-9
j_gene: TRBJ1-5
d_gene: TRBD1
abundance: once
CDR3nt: TGTGCCAGCAGCAGCGGGACAGGGGGCGTTTATCAGCCCCAGCATTTT
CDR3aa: CASSSGTGGVYQPQHF

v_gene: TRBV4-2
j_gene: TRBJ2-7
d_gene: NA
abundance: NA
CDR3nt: TGTGCCAGCAGCCAAGCCGGGGGGCAGTCCTACGAGCAGTACTTC
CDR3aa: CASSQAGGQSYEQYF

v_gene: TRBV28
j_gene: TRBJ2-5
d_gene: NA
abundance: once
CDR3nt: TGTGCCAGCAGTTTGGGAGGTCGCAGGAGCCTGCAAGAGACCCAGTACTTC
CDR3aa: CASSLGGRRSLQETQYF

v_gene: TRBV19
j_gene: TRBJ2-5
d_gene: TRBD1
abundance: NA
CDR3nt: TGTGCCAGTAGTATCGGGACAGGGAGTAAGGAGACCCAGTACTTC
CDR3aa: CASSIGTGSKETQYF

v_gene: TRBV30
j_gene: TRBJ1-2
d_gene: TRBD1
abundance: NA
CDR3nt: TGTGCCTGGAGCCGAGACAGGGGGGAGAATGGCTACACCTTC
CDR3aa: CAWSRDRGENGYTF

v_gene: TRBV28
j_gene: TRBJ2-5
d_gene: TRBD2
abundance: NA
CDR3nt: TGTGCCAGCAGCCCACGCGGGGGAGCGGAGACCCAGTACTTC
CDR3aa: CASSPRGGAETQYF

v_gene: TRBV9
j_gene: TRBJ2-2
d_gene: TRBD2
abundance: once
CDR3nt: TGTGCCAGCACCTCTGAAAAGCGGGGCGACGGGGAGCTGTTTTTT
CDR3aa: CASTSEKRGDGELFF

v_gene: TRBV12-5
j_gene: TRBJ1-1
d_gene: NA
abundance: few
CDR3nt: TGTGCTAGTGGTTCGACAGCGGGGTACAGTGGTTCTGAAGCTTTCTTT
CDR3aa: CASGSTAGYSGSEAFF

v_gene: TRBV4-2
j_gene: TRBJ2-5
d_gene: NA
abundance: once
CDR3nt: TGTGCCAGCAGCCAAGATAGGCGGGGCCTTCGGGAGACCCAGTACTTC
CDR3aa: CASSQDRRGLRETQYF

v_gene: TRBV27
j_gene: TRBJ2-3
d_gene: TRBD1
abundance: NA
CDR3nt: TGTGCCAGCAGTTCACAGGGGGGAGATACGCAGTATTTT
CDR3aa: CASSSQGGDTQYF

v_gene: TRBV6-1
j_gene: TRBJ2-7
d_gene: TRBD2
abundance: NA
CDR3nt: TGTGCCAGCAGTGAATTAGGGACTAGCGGCCTCTACGAGCAGTACTTC
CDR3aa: CASSELGTSGLYEQYF

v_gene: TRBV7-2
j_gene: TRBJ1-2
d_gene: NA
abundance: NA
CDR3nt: TGTGCCAGCAGCCCGCGGGTAGCTAACTATGGCTACACCTTC
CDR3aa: CASSPRVANYGYTF

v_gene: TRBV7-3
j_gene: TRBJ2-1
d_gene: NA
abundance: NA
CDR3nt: TGTGCCAGCAGCTTACCCGCTGTTACGGGGGACAATGAGCAGTTCTTC
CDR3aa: CASSLPAVTGDNEQFF

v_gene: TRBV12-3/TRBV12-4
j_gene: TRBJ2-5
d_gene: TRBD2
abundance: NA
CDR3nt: TGTGCCAGCAGTTGGGGGGGGGAGACCCAGTACTTC
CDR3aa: CASSWGGETQYF

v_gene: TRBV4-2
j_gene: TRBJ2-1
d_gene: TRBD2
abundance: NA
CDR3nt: TGTGCCAGCAGCCAAGATCCCCTGCGTAGCGGGGGGGCCAATGAGCAGTTCTTC
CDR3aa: CASSQDPLRSGGANEQFF

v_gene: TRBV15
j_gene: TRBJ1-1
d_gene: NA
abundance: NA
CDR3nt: TGTGCCACCAGCAGAGCGTTCAACAGGGCTGAAGCTTTCTTT
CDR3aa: CATSRAFNRAEAFF

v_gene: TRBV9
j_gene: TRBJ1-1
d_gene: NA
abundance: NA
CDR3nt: TGTGCCAGCAGCGTAGTGCAGGGAGGGACTGAAGCTTTCTTT
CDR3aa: CASSVVQGGTEAFF

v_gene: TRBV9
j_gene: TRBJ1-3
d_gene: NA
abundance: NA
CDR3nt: TGTGCCAGCAGTCCGATCGACAGCCGCTCTGGAAACACCATATATTTT
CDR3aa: CASSPIDSRSGNTIYF

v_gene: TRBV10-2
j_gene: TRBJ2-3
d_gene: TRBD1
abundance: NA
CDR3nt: TGCGCCACTCGGGACAGTCGTGCTAGCACAGATACGCAGTATTTT
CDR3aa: CATRDSRASTDTQYF

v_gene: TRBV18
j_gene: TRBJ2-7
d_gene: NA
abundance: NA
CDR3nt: TGTGCCAGCTCACTCGAACTAATGCGCGAGCAGTACTTC
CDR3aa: CASSLELMREQYF

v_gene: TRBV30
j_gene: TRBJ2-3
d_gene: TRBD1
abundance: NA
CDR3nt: TGTGCCTGGAGTACCTCCGGGACAGGCCCTTGGGATTTT
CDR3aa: CAWSTSGTGPWDF

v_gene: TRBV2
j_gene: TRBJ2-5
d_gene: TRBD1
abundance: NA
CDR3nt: TGTGCCAGCAGTACCGGGACAGGGGGCGGTCAAGAGACCCAGTACTTC
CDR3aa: CASSTGTGGGQETQYF

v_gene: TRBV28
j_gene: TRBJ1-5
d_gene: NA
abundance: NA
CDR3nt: TGTGCCAGCAGTCAGACGGGGGGTAGCAATCAGCCCCAGCATTTT
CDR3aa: CASSQTGGSNQPQHF

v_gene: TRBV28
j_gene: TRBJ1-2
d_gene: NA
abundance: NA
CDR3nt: TGTGCCAGCAGAACGGTCAACTATGGCTACACCTTC
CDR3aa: CASRTVNYGYTF

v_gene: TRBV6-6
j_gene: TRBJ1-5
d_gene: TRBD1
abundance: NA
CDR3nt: TGTGCCAGCAGTTCCGGGGACAGGGATATACAGCCCCAGCATTTT
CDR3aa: CASSSGDRDIQPQHF

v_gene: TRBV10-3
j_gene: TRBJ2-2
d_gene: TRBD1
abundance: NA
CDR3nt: TGTGCCATCAAGGGACAGACGAACACCGGGGAGCTGTTTTTT
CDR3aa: CAIKGQTNTGELFF

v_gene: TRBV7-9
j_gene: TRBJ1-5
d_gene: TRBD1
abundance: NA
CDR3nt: TGTGCCAGCAGCCTGGGACAGCCTAATCAGCCCCAGCATTTT
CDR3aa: CASSLGQPNQPQHF

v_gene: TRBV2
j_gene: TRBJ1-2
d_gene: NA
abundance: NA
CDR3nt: TGTGCCAGCATAGCGGGGGACTATGGCTACACCTTC
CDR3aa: CASIAGDYGYTF

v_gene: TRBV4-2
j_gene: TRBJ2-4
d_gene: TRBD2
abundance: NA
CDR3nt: TGTGCCAGCAGCCAAGATGCTAGCGGGGGGGGTGGCATTCAGTACTTC
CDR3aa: CASSQDASGGGGIQYF

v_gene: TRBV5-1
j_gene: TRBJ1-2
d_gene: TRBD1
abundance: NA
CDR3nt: TGCGCCAGCAGGGTGTCAGGGGGCATCTATGGCTACACCTTC
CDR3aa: CASRVSGGIYGYTF

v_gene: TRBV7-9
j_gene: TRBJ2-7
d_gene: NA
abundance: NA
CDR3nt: TGTGCCAGCAGCGAGCCTCAGGGGACGCGAGACGAGCAGTACTTC
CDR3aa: CASSEPQGTRDEQYF

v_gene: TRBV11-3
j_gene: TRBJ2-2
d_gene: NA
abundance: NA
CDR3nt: TGTGCCAGCAGCTTAGGCCCGGTCGTAGTCACCGGGGAGCTGTTTTTT
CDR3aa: CASSLGPVVVTGELFF

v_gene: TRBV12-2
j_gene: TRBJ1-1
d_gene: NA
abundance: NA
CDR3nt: TGTGCAAGTCGCTTCTGGACAGGGGGAAACACTGAAGCTTTCTTT
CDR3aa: CASRFWTGGNTEAFF

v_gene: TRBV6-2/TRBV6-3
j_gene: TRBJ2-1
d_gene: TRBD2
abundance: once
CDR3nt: TGTGCCAGCAGTCGGCAGAATCCCGGGACTAGCGGGGCGTATGAGCAGTTCTTC
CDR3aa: CASSRQNPGTSGAYEQFF

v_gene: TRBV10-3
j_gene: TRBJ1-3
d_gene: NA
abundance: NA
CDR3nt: TGTGCCATAGGACCTCAGGGTGGAAACACCATATATTTT
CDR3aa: CAIGPQGGNTIYF

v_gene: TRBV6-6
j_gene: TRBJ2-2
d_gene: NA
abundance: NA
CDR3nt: TGTGCCAGCAGTTATGGGGAACTCACAGGGACCGGGGAGCTGTTTTTT
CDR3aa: CASSYGELTGTGELFF

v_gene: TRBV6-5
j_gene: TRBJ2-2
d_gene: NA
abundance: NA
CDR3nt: TGTGCCAGCAGTTACTCGAGTAGTTACACCGGGGAGCTGTTTTTT
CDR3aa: CASSYSSSYTGELFF

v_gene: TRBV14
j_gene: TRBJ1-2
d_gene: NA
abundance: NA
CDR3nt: TGTGCCAGCAGCCGGGTCGGGGGCCGGGGGGATGGCTACACCTTC
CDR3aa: CASSRVGGRGDGYTF

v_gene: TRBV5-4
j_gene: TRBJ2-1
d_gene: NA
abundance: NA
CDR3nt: TGTGCCAGCAGCTTATTGGGGGGAGTCGATGAGCAGTTCTTC
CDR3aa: CASSLLGGVDEQFF

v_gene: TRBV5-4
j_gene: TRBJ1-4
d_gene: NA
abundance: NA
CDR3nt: TGTGCCAGCAGCTCGGGGGGCACCTTTGAAAAACTGTTTTTT
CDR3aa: CASSSGGTFEKLFF

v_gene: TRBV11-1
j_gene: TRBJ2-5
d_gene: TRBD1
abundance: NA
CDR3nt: TGTGCCAGCAGCTTAGGAGGGACAGGAACAGGCGCCCAGTACTTC
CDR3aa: CASSLGGTGTGAQYF

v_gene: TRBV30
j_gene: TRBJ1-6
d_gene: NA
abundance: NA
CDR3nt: TGTGCCTGGAGTGAGCGAGCAGGGGCTGGTGGTTCACCCCTCCACTTT
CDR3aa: CAWSERAGAGGSPLHF

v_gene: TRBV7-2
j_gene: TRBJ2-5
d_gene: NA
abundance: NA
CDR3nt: TGTGCCAGCAGACAATCAGGGGCCCAAGAGACCCAGTACTTC
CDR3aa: CASRQSGAQETQYF

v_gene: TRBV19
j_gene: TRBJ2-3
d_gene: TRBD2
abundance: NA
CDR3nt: TGTGCCAGTAGCCAGACTAGCGGGGACACAGATACGCAGTATTTT
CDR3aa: CASSQTSGDTDTQYF

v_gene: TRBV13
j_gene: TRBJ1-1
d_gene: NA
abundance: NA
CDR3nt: TGTGCCAGCAGCTTCCTCCTGGTTGGCGGGAGCCCCATCGGTGAAGCTTTCTTT
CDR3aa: CASSFLLVGGSPIGEAFF

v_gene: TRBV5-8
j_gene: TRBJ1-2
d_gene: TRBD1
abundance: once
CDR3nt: TGTGCCAGCAGCTCGCGACAGGGGGTGGACTATGGCTACACCTTC
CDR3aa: CASSSRQGVDYGYTF

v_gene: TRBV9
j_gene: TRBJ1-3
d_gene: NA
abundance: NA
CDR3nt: TGTGCCAGCAGCGTAGCGGGTTCTGGAAACACCATATATTTT
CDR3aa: CASSVAGSGNTIYF

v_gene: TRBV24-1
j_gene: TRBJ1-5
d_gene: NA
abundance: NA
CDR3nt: TGTGCCACCAGTGATCAAGCACGGTATCTCAATCAGCCCCAGCATTTT
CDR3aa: CATSDQARYLNQPQHF

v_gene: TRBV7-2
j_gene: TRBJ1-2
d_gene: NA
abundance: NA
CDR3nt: TGTGCCAGCAGTCCCCCCGGGGTCATCTATGGCTACACCTTC
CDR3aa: CASSPPGVIYGYTF

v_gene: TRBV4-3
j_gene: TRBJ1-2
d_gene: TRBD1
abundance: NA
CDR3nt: TGCGCCAGCAGCCAAACAGGGGGCACAACCTATGGCTACACCTTC
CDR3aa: CASSQTGGTTYGYTF

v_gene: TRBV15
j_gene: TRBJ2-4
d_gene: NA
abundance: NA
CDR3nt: TGTGCCACCAGCAGGTCTGGGGCCCCAGCCAAAAACATTCAGTACTTC
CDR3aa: CATSRSGAPAKNIQYF

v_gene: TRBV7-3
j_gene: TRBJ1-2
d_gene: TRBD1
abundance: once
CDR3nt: TGTGCCAGCAGCTCGGGACAGGGAAGGGTCTATGGCTACACCTTC
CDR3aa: CASSSGQGRVYGYTF